The clone carrying this TCR beta chain has a handful of counts. Its antigen is unknown. Just one base apart from a much larger clone, this may be a read error. Germline-derived CDR1 and CDR2 are SQVTM and ANQGSEA. The CDR3 contains 15 residues. J lost 6 bases, V lost 8 bases, and 14 bases had no gene match. Unique molecular identifiers were built into the TCR beta cDNA libraries. About 500,000 cDNA molecules were obtained per 1 to 10 million input T cells. TCRdb redid the calling of the PCR reads with MiXCR, one entry per CDR3 protein. The table records around 250,000 distinct CDR3 sequences, 30% to 45% of them present only once. This entry is derived from a study of post-analysis software for immune sequencing data. Overall study context: Patients with relapsing-remitting, secondary progressive and progressive-relapsing multiple sclerosis courses were all represented.

Study-wide points: For normalized Chao1 diversity, multiple sclerosis patients scored significantly lower than controls did. With TRBV5-6, TRBV5-1 and TRBV20-1 included, about five TRBV segments were more frequent in patients than in controls.

Material for sequencing was blood. The TCR was taken from a girl between 5 and 17 years old with multiple sclerosis. The chain recombines TRBV29-1 with TRBJ2-1; 9 bases map to TRBD2. The CDR3 sequence is CSTALLAGKSNEQFF. Here the CDR3 DNA reads TGCAGCACTGCTCTTCTAGCGGGAAAAAGCAATGAGCAGTTCTTC.